This T cell receptor beta chain was captured by sequencing in a study of OX40 agonist ivuxolimab in advanced cancers. Looking at the study overall: The drug used for patients, ivuxolimab, was an agonistic anti-OX40 (CD134) antibody. Of the participants, about 40% had some prior anti-PD-1, anti-PD-L1 or anti-CTLA-4 therapy, which was allowed. Partial responses were seen in three patients, one with hepatocellular carcinoma and two with cutaneous melanoma.

Sequencing used immunoSEQ multiplex PCR; TCRdb keeps in-frame clones, though not all of them. The profile shows approximately 80,000 clones, over 75% of them singletons. The specimen comprised CD4+ or CD8+ T cells sorted from blood, sampled in a trial of the OX40 agonist ivuxolimab. The sequence derives from an adult with an advanced solid tumor such as melanoma, head and neck, liver or kidney cancer.

The CDR3 DNA reads TGTGCCAGTAGTCCACCCGGGCAGAGGAACACTGAAGCTTTCTTT. Its translation is CASSPPGQRNTEAFF. The V and J genes are TRBV19 and TRBJ1-1; D unresolved. Germline assignment: CDR1 LNHDA and CDR2 SQIVND (reference sequence). The V gene lost 5 bases and the J gene lost 1 base, with 14 bases spanning the gap. The CDR3 has 15 residues. Based on the CDR3 plus reference TRBV19 and TRBJ1-1, the full variable domain is DGGITQSPKYLFRKEGQNVTLSCEQNLNHDAMYWYRQDPGQGLRLIYYSQIVNDFQKGDIAEGYSVSREKKESFPLTVTSAQKNPTAFYLCASSPPGQRNTEAFFGQGTRLTVV.